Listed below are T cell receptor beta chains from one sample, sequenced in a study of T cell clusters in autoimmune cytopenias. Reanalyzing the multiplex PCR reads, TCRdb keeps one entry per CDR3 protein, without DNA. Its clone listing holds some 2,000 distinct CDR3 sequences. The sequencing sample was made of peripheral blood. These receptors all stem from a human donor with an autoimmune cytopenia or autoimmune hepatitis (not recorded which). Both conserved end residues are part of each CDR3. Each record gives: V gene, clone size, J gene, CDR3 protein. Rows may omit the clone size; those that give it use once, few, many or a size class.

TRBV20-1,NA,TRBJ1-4,CSARFVDEKLFF
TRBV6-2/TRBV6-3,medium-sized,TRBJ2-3,CASSYRVAGVRDTQYF
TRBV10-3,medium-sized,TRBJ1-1,CAINGQGNTEAFF
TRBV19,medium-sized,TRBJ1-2,CASSTLQGVGPTNYGYTF
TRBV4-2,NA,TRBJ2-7,CASSQYWDLPWEQYF
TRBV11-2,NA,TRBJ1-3,CASSLEGGSGNTIYF
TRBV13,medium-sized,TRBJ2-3,CASSFVGLSSTDTQYF
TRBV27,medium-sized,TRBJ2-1,CASSLGWGSYNEQFF
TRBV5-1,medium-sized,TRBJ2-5,CASSSRTGSETQYF
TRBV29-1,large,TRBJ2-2,CSVVPGTRTGELFF
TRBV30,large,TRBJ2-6,CAWSRWLFGANVLTF
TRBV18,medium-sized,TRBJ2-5,CASSPRRSETQYF
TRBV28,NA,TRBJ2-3,CASSTTSTDTQYF
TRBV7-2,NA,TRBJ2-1,CASSPEPAGGQGSEQFF
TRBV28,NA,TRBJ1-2,CASHSQGWVDYGYTF
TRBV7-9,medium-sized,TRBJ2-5,CASSQDYRRTQYF
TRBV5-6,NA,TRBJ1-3,CASSFGQGALGNIIYF
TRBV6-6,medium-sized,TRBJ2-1,CASSDRGNEQFF
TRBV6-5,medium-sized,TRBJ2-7,CASRSDQGPGLYEQYF
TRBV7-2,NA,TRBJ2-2,CASSLARYRSKGATGELFF
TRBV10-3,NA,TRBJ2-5,CATWSPGLQETQYF